This is a list of T cell receptor beta chains from one sample in a study of Ad26.COV2.S vaccination and SARS-CoV-2 variants. Repertoires were generated with immunoSEQ multiplex PCR, while TCRdb's copy carries only in-frame clones and drops some. The table has about 350,000 clones, about 85% seen once. Specimen: peripheral blood, collected in a trial of Ad26.COV2.S vaccine versus placebo. These TCRs come from a person between 18 and 65 years old who received the Ad26.COV2.S COVID-19 vaccine or a placebo. The conserved cysteine and the conserved F or W are not part of the CDR3 here. Not all rows give a size; the values are once, few, many and, for expanded clones, a class.

v_gene,j_gene,abundance,CDR3aa
TRBV23-1,TRBJ1-1,.,ASSHPVEAF
TRBV29-1,TRBJ2-1,.,SVVGRHNYNEQF
TRBV7-9,TRBJ1-1,.,ASSSHYAEAF
TRBV5-8,TRBJ2-5,.,ASSFPGQGETQY
TRBV10-3,TRBJ1-4,.,AISVSGTGNEKLF
TRBV11-2,TRBJ1-4,.,ASSSLTGRLTEKLF
TRBV27,TRBJ2-5,.,ASSPRFWLAGVGGQETQY
TRBV28,TRBJ2-7,.,ASSFQTVAYEQY
TRBV27,TRBJ2-7,.,ASSPGQGAQEQY
TRBV15,TRBJ1-2,once,ATSRSRDRLYGYT
TRBV27,TRBJ2-7,.,ASSPREYYQNYEQY
TRBV20-1,TRBJ1-1,once,SARDLDEAF
TRBV5-4,TRBJ1-5,.,ASSRDGVSNQPQH
TRBV4-3,TRBJ1-6,.,ASSLARTGVGEPLH
TRBV7-8,TRBJ1-2,few,ASSFTGANYGYT
TRBV14,TRBJ1-1,.,ASSQDLGQANTEAF
TRBV6-4,TRBJ1-1,once,ASSVGGIDTEAF
TRBV7-9,TRBJ2-6,.,ASSFGQGANVLT
TRBV25-1,TRBJ2-1,.,ASRRLAGYNEQF
TRBV11-3,TRBJ1-1,.,ASSSEGKNTEAF
TRBV27,TRBJ2-2,.,ASSFWGGNTGELF
TRBV18,TRBJ1-1,.,ASSPLETLNTEAF
TRBV10-1,TRBJ1-1,.,ASELCREVGVWVIFEAF
TRBV7-5,TRBJ2-5,.,ARSLAEQGESETQY
TRBV29-1,TRBJ1-1,.,SVVRFTEAF
TRBV7-2,TRBJ1-2,.,ASSLSSGYGYT
TRBV7-8,TRBJ1-2,.,ASSLDRPNYGYT
TRBV4-3,TRBJ1-5,.,ASSHDRQGDQPQH
TRBV14,TRBJ1-4,.,ASSQIRGPGEKLF
TRBV7-9,TRBJ2-1,.,ASSFMVGRPTSREQF
TRBV10-3,TRBJ1-1,.,AIGGQGASTEAF
TRBV4-1,TRBJ2-1,many,ASSHPLGDNEQF
TRBV11-2,TRBJ1-1,.,ASSLIALNTEAF
TRBV21-1,TRBJ2-1,.,ASSIPTDIGSYNEQF
TRBV28,TRBJ2-1,.,ASSSFNEQF
TRBV5-6,TRBJ2-5,.,ASTRTGGRETQY
TRBV7-9,TRBJ1-5,few,ASSLGTGGYSNQPQH
TRBV21-1,TRBJ1-1,.,ASSKGRGNTEAF
TRBV18,TRBJ2-7,.,ASSPLAGQFSYEQY
TRBV5-6,TRBJ2-7,.,ASSFRGTGYYEQY
TRBV7-3,TRBJ2-1,.,ASSPSPSLRSRSYNEQF
TRBV4-1,TRBJ2-1,once,ASRGLAGYNEQF
TRBV3-1/TRBV3-2,TRBJ2-6,.,ASSQTTGWDSGANVLT
TRBV28,TRBJ2-7,once,ASSLGTGLY
TRBV5-1,TRBJ1-2,.,ASSSTGTGSYGYT
TRBV2,TRBJ2-2,.,ASKVAGGSTGELF
TRBV28,TRBJ1-5,.,ASSFRGGSNQPQH
TRBV10-3,TRBJ2-1,.,ALGQGSYNEQF
TRBV6-4,TRBJ2-1,.,ASSDSGLRDEQF
TRBV7-3,TRBJ2-3,.,ASSLRHNSPEGDTQY
TRBV11-2,TRBJ2-1,.,ASSFDRGSYNEQF
TRBV5-4,TRBJ2-1,.,ASSLTGVDEQF